One T cell receptor beta chain is described in this entry. Its antigen remains undetermined. No much larger clone exists at a distance of one base, and base qualities are not known. This record belongs to a study of blood T cell repertoires in COVID-19 (dated by TCRdb to the early 2020s). For the wider study: Samples from collaborators originated in the United States, Italy and Spain and spanned both the acute and convalescent phases of COVID-19. The prospective study material was composed of cDNA or gDNA derived from T cells, B-cell-depleted T cells, or PBMCs. The samples were drawn from two sources: the first 160 participants of the ongoing ImmuneRACE study, and 1,200 or so subjects contributed by 6 global collaborators. Where available, HLA class I and class II types were obtained from metadata supplied by the sample provider rather than from assay-based typing. The repertoires were released in a freely available public database intended as a resource for research on the immune response to SARS-CoV-2. A de-identified subject ID, COVID-19 status, age in years and sex were almost always included in the sample metadata. The dataset comprised deeply sampled blood TCRbeta repertoires from subjects exposed to, actively infected with, or recovered from COVID-19.

Enrolling through a virtual design, the prospective study's participants ranged in age from roughly 18 to 95 years and lived across 20 to 25 United States geographic areas. In the prospective study, cohorts were assigned on the basis of participant-reported clinical history obtained from a screening survey and a study questionnaire. Recovered participants in ImmuneRACE Cohort 3 were defined by two consecutive negative NP/OP PCR tests, clearance by a healthcare professional, or resolution of symptoms. In the prospective study, mobile phlebotomists collected whole blood, serum and a nasopharyngeal or oropharyngeal swab from each participant. Over a roughly 2-month period, participants in the prospective study had the option of providing additional blood draws and questionnaires. Blood samples from the prospective study were shipped frozen or at room temperature prior to DNA extraction. From its cysteine to its phenylalanine, the CDR3 spans 15 amino acids. Left in the record is the CDR3 DNA by itself, 45 bases read in frame from the first base. V ends up 4 bases short and J 6 bases short, with an unmatched junction base count of 11. CDR1 and CDR2, looked up from the germline V gene (reference sequence), are SGHKS and YYEKEE.

TCRbeta CDR3 regions were amplified from genomic DNA by means of the immunoSEQ Assay, a bias-controlled multiplex PCR. The paper's data handling went like this. Nucleated cell counts per sample were estimated from amplification of reference gene primers within the assay. To quantify the absolute abundance of each unique TCRbeta CDR3 rearrangement, sequence reads were collapsed and filtered. Productive Simpson clonality was computed per sample as the square root of Simpson's diversity index over productive rearrangements. TCRdb obtained this table from immuneACCESS and retained in-frame rearrangements with V and J assigned. These tables miss some clones; where compared with another copy, unresolved V genes account for less than half of the shortfall, and the remainder is unexplained. From that table come the V and J calls and clone size; the DNA was used to work out D and trimming. Within this sample are some 200,000 clones, with approximately 80% of them counted one time only. About 9.3% of the sample is in the top ten clones.

What the authors observed across the whole study: Clinical and demographic metadata were provided uncurated, with the amount varying by source and participant.

This clonotype was obtained from a man aged 35-49 years who had recovered from COVID-19. The chain is assembled from TRBV5-5 and TRBJ2-3, and 7 bases in between align with TRBD2. The sequenced sample was PBMCs or T cells enriched from blood (not recorded which). The sequenced DNA: TGTGCCAGCAGCGTCACTAGCGCATTAGGGGATACGCAGTATTTT. This sequence encodes CASSVTSALGDTQYF.